A single sample is the source of the 29 T cell receptor beta chains below, sequenced in a study of vaccination and CD4 T cells after COVID-19. An Oncomine TCR Beta short-read assay was used to sequence the DNA from cultured CD4+ T cells. MiXCR, applied by TCRdb to the PCR reads, yields one record per CDR3 protein. The data contain over 12,000 distinct CDR3 sequences, around 50% of them singletons. Treatment noted: approximately nine-day PBMC culture with coronavirus spike peptide pools or control peptides (ViraFEST assay). Their antigens are not known. The source was cultured CD4+ T cells from blood, collected after SARS-CoV-2 vaccination. The receptors originated from a human donor with COVID-19.

The V call is TRBV5-4, the J call TRBJ2-2; 8 nucleotides line up with TRBD1. Germline V lookup: CDR1 SGHNT, CDR2 YYREEE (reference sequence). This CDR3 is 20 amino acids long. Trimming removed 7 bases from V and 3 bases from J; junction bases left unmatched: 23. In DNA form, the CDR3 reads TGTGCCAGCTACACCACCAACCTGGGGCCAGGGACAGGCTACACCGGGGAGCTGTTTTTT. This gives the protein CASYTTNLGPGTGYTGELFF.

This clonotype was recorded a few times. The chain employs TRBV10-2 and TRBJ2-1; TRBD1 matches 11 bases. The germline CDR1 and CDR2 sequences are WSHSY and SAAADI. This CDR3 is built from 15 residues. J was trimmed by 12 bases and V by 7 bases; bases with no gene match: 14. The CDR3 sequence is CASTDVDRGPSWQFF. The DNA of the CDR3 is TGCGCCAGCACCGACGTGGACAGGGGGCCCTCCTGGCAGTTCTTC.

V and J are TRBV20-1 and TRBJ1-1; D is ambiguous. The CDR3 is made up of 15 amino acids. Trimming took 5 bases from V and 0 from J, leaving 16 bases between them. CDR1 and CDR2 (germline): DFQATT, SNEGSKA (reference sequence). CDR3 loop: CSAGGRGSLNTEAFF. The CDR3 DNA follows: TGCAGTGCTGGCGGGCGGGGTTCCCTGAACACTGAAGCTTTCTTT.

This clonotype occurred once. The chain joins TRBV21-1 to TRBJ2-5; the table gives TRBD1 as D, unverified against the DNA. TRBV21-1 constitutes a pseudogene. CDR3 length equals 19 residues. CDR3 amino acids: CASSLSPGRGFSPQQTQYF. CDR3 DNA: TGCGCCAGCAGCCTTTCCCCGGGCAGGGGTTTTTCCCCGCAACAGACCCAGTACTTC.

The V and J genes are TRBV6-1 and TRBJ1-2; TRBD1 agrees at 7 bases. The CDR3 consists of 14 residues. Germline loops: CDR1 MNHNS, CDR2 SASEGT. V trimming: 6 bases; J trimming: 9 bases; junction bases outside the gene matches: 13. The CDR3 DNA is TGTGCCAGCAGGGATCGACAGGGAATGGGGCGCTACACCTTC. Amino acid sequence: CASRDRQGMGRYTF.

The rearrangement joins TRBV12-3 or TRBV12-4 to TRBJ2-3, with D possibly TRBD1 on 6 matching bases. The CDR3 has 13 residues. Trimming left V 6 bases short and J 2 bases short, with 9 bases between. CDR3 sequence: CASRRTVTDTQYF. For the CDR3, the DNA is TGTGCCAGCAGAAGGACAGTCACAGATACGCAGTATTTT.

This sequence joins TRBV18 and TRBJ2-5; 7 bases fit TRBD1. J lost 5 bases, V lost 4 bases, and 4 bases had no gene match. Germline CDR1 and CDR2: KGHSH and LQKENI. The CDR3 is 13 residues long. The CDR3 here is CASSLGTAETQYF. The CDR3 bases are TGTGCCAGCTCACTTGGGACAGCGGAGACCCAGTACTTC.

This clonotype came up a few times. The rearrangement links TRBV24-1 to TRBJ2-5; 7 nucleotides line up with TRBD1. The length of the CDR3 is 16 residues. J gave up 2 bases and V 4 bases, and 9 bases lay outside the gene matches. Germline CDR1 is KGHDR and CDR2 is SFDVKD. CDR3 nucleotide sequence: TGTGCCACCAGTGACCCAACGACAGGGCGGCAAGAGACCCAGTACTTC. It codes for CATSDPTTGRQETQYF.

This clonotype has only a few counts. V usage is TRBV6-2 or TRBV6-3 and J usage is TRBJ1-5; D remains unclear. This CDR3 comprises 15 residues. Germline CDR1 is MNHEY and CDR2 is SVGEGT. V was cut by 2 bases and J by 4 bases, with 12 bases left in between. In nucleotides, the CDR3 is TGTGCCAGCAGTTACCCCGGTCAGATTAATCAGCCCCAGCATTTT. Translated: CASSYPGQINQPQHF.

The rearrangement uses TRBV6-5 and TRBJ2-5; 11 bases agree with TRBD2. J was trimmed by 4 bases and V by 0 bases; bases with no gene match: 7. From germline, CDR1 is MNHEY and CDR2 SVGAGI. This CDR3 contains 17 residues. The CDR3 DNA is TGTGCCAGCAGTTACTCGTTTAGCGGGGGGGCCGGAGAGACCCAGTACTTC. The encoded protein is CASSYSFSGGAGETQYF.

This clonotype was detected a few times. V usage is TRBV30 and J usage is TRBJ2-7; D might be TRBD1 or TRBD2, each matching 5 bases. The ends were cut back, 4 bases at V and 10 bases at J, with 14 bases in the middle. The CDR3 covers 11 residues. Germline V gene sequence: CDR1 GTSNPN, CDR2 SVGIG (reference sequence). CDR3 in DNA: TGTGCCTGGACGAGTGGGACGGAACAGTACTTC. Amino acids: CAWTSGTEQYF. The whole variable domain, remainder taken from reference TRBV30 and TRBJ2-7, is SQTIHQWPATLVQPVGSPLSLECTVEGTSNPNLYWYRQAAGRGLQLLFYSVGIGQISSEVPQNLSASRPQDRQFILSSKKLLLSDSGFYLCAWTSGTEQYFGPGTRLTVT.

The chain links TRBV27 to TRBJ1-2, with D possibly matching TRBD1 (6 bases). This CDR3 has 12 amino acids. CDR1 and CDR2 from the germline V gene are MNHEY and SMNVEV (reference sequence). Trimming removed 8 bases from V and 8 bases from J, with 15 bases in between. Here the CDR3 reads CASGDTFRGYTF. DNA for the CDR3: TGTGCCAGCGGGGACACGTTCCGGGGCTACACCTTC.

The chain is built from TRBV7-2 and TRBJ2-7; possibly TRBD1 for D (5 bases). Deletions cut 0 bases from V and 5 bases from J, with 14 bases between. In germline, CDR1 is SGHTA, CDR2 FQGNSA. The CDR3 covers 15 residues. The chain's CDR3 is CASSLAGRQIHEQYF. CDR3 bases: TGTGCCAGCAGCTTAGCGGGCCGACAGATACACGAGCAGTACTTC.

The chain employs TRBV29-1 and TRBJ2-7; D unclear. V was shortened by 4 bases and J by 7 bases, with 8 bases between the two germline ends. The CDR3 totals 10 residues. From germline, CDR1 is SQVTM and CDR2 ANQGSEA. CDR3 bases: TGCAGCGTTGCCGACTGGGAGCAGTACTTC. Translating it yields CSVADWEQYF.

This clonotype turned up a few times. The chain links TRBV2 to TRBJ1-6; no definite D call. The length of the CDR3 is 16 residues. Trimming removed 11 bases at V and 2 bases at J, with 19 bases between. The germline CDR1 and CDR2 sequences are SNHLY and FYNNEI. The CDR3 sequence: CASATGLSTYNSPLHF. CDR3 DNA sequence: TGTGCCTCCGCGACTGGTCTTTCCACCTATAATTCACCCCTCCACTTT.

The rearrangement links TRBV19 to TRBJ2-7; D unclear. The V end was cut by 4 bases, the J end by 6 bases, with 10 bases between. The CDR3 length is 12 residues. Germline V CDR1 and CDR2: LNHDA, SQIVND (reference sequence). CDR3 coding DNA: TGTGCCAGTAGTAGCGACCCCAGCGAGCAGTACTTC. This sequence encodes CASSSDPSEQYF.

This rearrangement joins TRBV10-1 to TRBJ2-3; TRBD1 is a possible D gene (5 bases). CDR1 WNHNN and CDR2 SYGVQD come from the germline V gene (reference sequence). The CDR3 length is 13 residues. V lost 5 bases and J 3 bases, leaving 9 bases between the germline ends. The CDR3 DNA is TGCGCCAGCAGTCCCAGACAGACAGATACGCAGTATTTT. Translation gives CASSPRQTDTQYF.

The genes are TRBV18 and TRBJ1-1, with no clear D. The germline V gene has CDR1 KGHSH and CDR2 LQKENI. V lost 5 bases and J lost 6, with 13 bases in between. There are 13 residues in the CDR3. The CDR3 loop reads CASSSLVEAEAFF. Here the CDR3 DNA reads TGTGCCAGCTCATCTCTTGTGGAGGCTGAAGCTTTCTTT.

The chain links TRBV2 to TRBJ1-1; 10 bases are a match to TRBD1. This CDR3 region has 13 residues. Looked up from germline, CDR1 is SNHLY and CDR2 is FYNNEI. V lost 11 bases and J lost 0; bases outside the gene matches: 3. CDR3 amino acids: CAAGTGVNTEAFF. Written as DNA, the CDR3 is TGTGCCGCCGGGACAGGGGTGAACACTGAAGCTTTCTTT.

The rearrangement links TRBV14 to TRBJ2-7; D gene uncertain. Deletions cut 1 base from V and 5 bases from J, with 9 bases between. The CDR3 runs 13 residues. The germline V gene encodes CDR1 SGHDN and CDR2 FVKESK. The CDR3 coding sequence is TGTGCCAGCAGCCAAGTATGGGGTCACGAGCAGTACTTC. It translates to CASSQVWGHEQYF.

The chain is built from TRBV30 and TRBJ1-2; D is unresolved. V was trimmed by 2 bases and J by 0 bases, leaving 4 bases between them. The germline V gene has CDR1 GTSNPN and CDR2 SVGIG (reference sequence). The CDR3 is 12 amino acids. The CDR3 region is CAWSTANYGYTF. CDR3 bases: TGTGCCTGGAGTACAGCTAACTATGGCTACACCTTC. Looking up the rest from reference TRBV30 and TRBJ1-2 gives the full variable domain: SQTIHQWPATLVQPVGSPLSLECTVEGTSNPNLYWYRQAAGRGLQLLFYSVGIGQISSEVPQNLSASRPQDRQFILSSKKLLLSDSGFYLCAWSTANYGYTFGSGTRLTVV.

The genes are TRBV2 and TRBJ1-4; 7 nucleotides align to TRBD1. The germline CDR1 and CDR2 sequences are SNHLY and FYNNEI. The CDR3 totals 13 residues. J gave up 7 bases and V 7 bases, and 6 bases lay outside the gene matches. The CDR3 nucleotides read TGTGCCAGCAAGCAGGGGGTTAGTGAAAAACTGTTTTTT. Translation: CASKQGVSEKLFF.

This clonotype was found a few times. The rearrangement uses TRBV11-3 and TRBJ1-2, with no clear D. V was trimmed by 3 bases and J by 2 bases, leaving 10 bases between them. CDR1 SGHNT and CDR2 YENEEA come from the germline V gene. The CDR3 contains 14 residues. CDR3 in DNA: TGTGCCAGCAGCTTTGGCCCGGGGAACTATGGCTACACCTTC. This codes for CASSFGPGNYGYTF.

The chain recombines TRBV19 with TRBJ1-3; 8 bases align to TRBD1. This CDR3 is built from 15 residues. CDR1 and CDR2 (germline): LNHDA, SQIVND (reference sequence). V was clipped by 2 bases and J by 4 bases; unmatched bases: 4. In DNA, the CDR3 is TGTGCCAGTAGTATAACAGGGGGATCAGGAAACACCATATATTTT. It specifies CASSITGGSGNTIYF.

In this sample, this clonotype turned up a few times. V gene TRBV24-1 combines with J gene TRBJ2-1; D is possibly TRBD2 (6 bases). Germline V gives CDR1 KGHDR, CDR2 SFDVKD. The CDR3 has 17 residues. Deletions cut 5 bases from V and 4 bases from J, with 20 bases between. The DNA of the CDR3 is TGTGCCACCAGTGGGGGGGACGGCGAGAGACATTACAATGAGCAGTTCTTC. Translating gives CATSGGDGERHYNEQFF.

The chain carries TRBV19 and TRBJ2-7; D might be TRBD1 (6 bases). Looked up from germline, CDR1 is LNHDA and CDR2 is SQIVND (reference sequence). CDR3 length: 12 amino acids. V was trimmed by 5 bases and J by 3 bases, leaving 8 bases between them. The CDR3 loop is CASSRTDYEQYF. Written as DNA, the CDR3 is TGTGCCAGTAGTCGGACAGACTACGAGCAGTACTTC.

V usage is TRBV19 and J usage is TRBJ1-2, with 7 bases fitting TRBD1. Per the germline V gene, CDR1 is LNHDA and CDR2 is SQIVND (reference sequence). CDR3 size: 13 residues. V dropped 4 bases and J dropped 7; count of bases not matched to a gene: 6. The CDR3 bases are TGTGCCAGTAGTAGCGACAGGGTGCGTGGCTACACCTTC. Translation: CASSSDRVRGYTF.

V and J are TRBV28 and TRBJ1-2; D is ambiguous. The CDR3 has 12 amino acids. V was shortened by 7 bases and J by 2 bases, with 8 bases between the two germline ends. Germline values: CDR1 MDHEN, CDR2 SYDVKM. The CDR3 DNA sequence: TGTGCCAGCACCATTAAAAACTATGGCTACACCTTC. Its protein is CASTIKNYGYTF.

The V and J genes are TRBV6-2 or TRBV6-3 and TRBJ2-3; the match to TRBD2 covers 8 bases. J lost 8 bases, V lost 6 bases, and 4 bases had no gene match. The CDR3 runs to 12 residues. Germline V gene data show CDR1 as MNHEY and CDR2 as SVGEGT. The CDR3 is CASSSGGLTQYF. The CDR3 coding sequence is TGTGCCAGCAGCTCGGGGGGGCTTACGCAGTATTTT.